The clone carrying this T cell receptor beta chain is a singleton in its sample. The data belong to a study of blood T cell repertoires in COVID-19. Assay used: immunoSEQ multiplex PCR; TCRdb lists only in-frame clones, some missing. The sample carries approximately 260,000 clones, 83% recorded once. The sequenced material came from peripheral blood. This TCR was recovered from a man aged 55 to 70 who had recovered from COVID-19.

The CDR3 spells CASRHLTGDQETQYF. For the CDR3, the DNA is TGTGCCAGCAGGCACCTCACAGGGGACCAAGAGACCCAGTACTTC. The chain links TRBV28 to TRBJ2-5, with TRBD1 identical over 7 bases. The CDR3 covers 15 residues. In germline, CDR1 is MDHEN, CDR2 SYDVKM. J gave up 0 bases and V 6 bases, and 7 bases lay outside the gene matches.